The TCR beta chain described here comes from a study of vaccination and CD4 T cells after COVID-19 (dated by TCRdb to between 2020 and 2023). Broadly, across the study: In the convalescent cohort there were six males and four females, among whom were two Hispanic individuals, seven Caucasians, two Asians and one multiracial person. For stimulating the cultures, overlapping spike peptide pools were used, derived from SARS-CoV-2 as well as from the common cold coronaviruses HCoV-NL63, HCoV-OC43 and HCoV-229E. The spike-specific CD4+ TCR repertoire was compared before and after mRNA vaccination in ten to eleven COVID-19 convalescent patients and several infection-naive healthy vaccine recipients. Post-vaccine blood samples were taken a median of about 70 days after the second vaccine dose, with a range of roughly 13 to 250 days. Two doses of either the Pfizer-BioNTech BNT162b2 vaccine (n=8) or the Moderna mRNA-1273 vaccine (n=2) were administered to participants. At the TCR clonotype level, an earlier paper using these donors assessed memory CD4+ T cell crossreactivity between SARS-CoV-2 and common cold coronavirus spike proteins. Post-COVID blood samples were collected from convalescent patients a median of roughly 100 days after diagnosis, with a range of roughly 30 to 170 days. In control cultures, a CEFX viral epitope pool was used as positive control, an HIV-1 Nef peptide pool was used as negative control, or no peptide was added.

Points the paper makes about the study in general: The median number of SARS-CoV-2-reactive clonotypes rose from about 23 after infection to roughly 38 after vaccination, but the change was not significant. In convalescent patients, a median around 89% of post-vaccine SARS-CoV-2-reactive clones were detected only after vaccination, suggesting vaccine-specific priming. Nearly all vaccine-specific clones in convalescent patients (304 of 307) were mono-reactive for SARS-CoV-2 spike rather than cross-reactive with common cold coronaviruses. The number of convalescent patients in the study was relatively small, and the study did not examine early timepoints following natural infection.

Reading the label with the study, this specimen's treatment or condition is: roughly ten-day PBMC culture with coronavirus spike peptide pools or control peptides (ViraFEST assay). CD4+ T cells from unexposed donors were collected before the COVID-19 pandemic (2011-2018). The ViraFEST assay, used in the study, expanded antigen-specific T cells with peptide pools and then identified the expanded clonotypes through TCR sequencing. Each well held 2 million or so PBMCs cultured in IMDM containing roughly 5% human AB serum and approximately 9.8 IU/ml IL-2, with 8.5 to 10 ug/ml peptide pools added. Half of the culture medium was replaced with fresh IL-2-containing medium on days 3 and 7. CD4+ T cells were isolated after approximately ten days of culture through negative selection using the EasySep CD4+ T cell isolation kit. As cell numbers permitted, CD4+ T cells from unexposed donors were tested for reactivity to SARS-CoV-2 S and N and to four common cold coronavirus spike pools. Ficoll-Paque Plus gradient centrifugation was used to isolate PBMCs from whole blood, and the isolated PBMCs were then either used fresh or cryopreserved at -140C. Triplicate wells were generally used for each culture condition. The leukapheresis product used for the unexposed donors was purchased from a commercial source.

This clonotype was seen more than once but under ten times. Its binding antigen is unknown. No base quality information exists; no much larger clone differs at one position. The protocol used for the library was PCR. DNA from cultured CD4+ T cells was subjected to TCR sequencing with the Oncomine TCR Beta short-read assay at the Johns Hopkins FTIC core. Genomic DNA was extracted from the cultured CD4+ T cells with the QIAamp micro DNA kit. Oncomine TCR Beta libraries from cultured CD4+ T cells were pooled using unique dual indexes and sequenced on an Illumina iSeq 100. The original methods were these. Non-productive sequences were filtered out, and CDR3s that did not start with C, did not end with F or W, or were shorter than 7 amino acids were discarded. The MANAFEST web application identified antigen-specific clonotypes by comparing peptide-stimulated wells against reference wells and other culture wells. Positive clones required FDR below 0.05, an odds ratio above 5, and productive frequency above 0.1% in at least two of three replicate wells. Cross-reactive clonotypes were defined as significantly expanded in both SARS-CoV-2 spike wells and at least one common cold coronavirus spike condition. Using R version 3.6.1, CDR3 homology was evaluated through Levenshtein distances (stringdist) along with unrooted phylogenetic trees (ape). TCRdb redid the processing of the public reads, applying fastp at Q25 and MiXCR, and retained in-frame beta chains. Rows with a matching CDR3 protein are joined into one entry that keeps the most common DNA and genes. The V and J calls, along with clone size, are taken from TCRdb and not from the paper's own processing. This sample is represented by around 6,100 distinct CDR3 sequences; around 50% of them were singletons. The leading ten clones occupy roughly 25% of the sample.

The germline V gene (reference sequence) sets CDR1 to DFQATT and CDR2 to SNEGSKA. V sheds 6 bases and J sheds 2 bases, leaving 16 bases between their ends. Inclusive of the bounding cysteine and phenylalanine, the CDR3 is 14 residues long. Here the CDR3 DNA is all that survives: 42 bases in frame from base 1. The sample taken for sequencing was CD4+ T cells from blood, cultured in vitro. The sequence is built from TRBV20-1 and TRBJ1-2; the D gene is possibly TRBD1, with 5 bases matching. This sequence originates from a human donor in good health. The CDR3 protein is CSAIPGRGNYGYTF. The sequenced DNA: TGCAGTGCCATACCGGGACGGGGAAACTATGGCTACACCTTC.